The clone carrying this TCR beta chain has just a few counts. The antigen is not known. The sample belongs to a study of beta chain features in type 1 diabetes. General study findings and limits: Insertions at VDJ junctions were less frequent in type 1 diabetes patients. These patients also deleted more nucleotides at the same junctions. Shortening that was moderate but significant affected the TCRB CDR3s of Type 1 diabetes patients in all four CD4+ subsets.

Expressed TCRB transcripts were sequenced because the isolated RNA had all been reverse transcribed beforehand. Sequencing was performed with immunoSEQ multiplex PCR; in TCRdb, only in-frame clones are kept and a portion is missing. The repertoire has some 350,000 clones, over 9% of them found once; the top ten carry about 0.6%. The TCR originated in a man aged 25-45 years with type 1 diabetes. Sequenced input: central memory CD4+ T cells from blood.

CDR3 protein: CASSTTGQGGEKLFF. In DNA form, the CDR3 reads TGTGCCAGCAGTACCACGGGACAGGGGGGAGAAAAACTGTTTTTT. V usage is TRBV28 and J usage is TRBJ1-4, with 11 bases matching TRBD1. V lost 5 bases and J lost 8; bases outside the gene matches: 7. Germline CDR1 MDHEN, CDR2 SYDVKM. This CDR3 contains 15 residues.